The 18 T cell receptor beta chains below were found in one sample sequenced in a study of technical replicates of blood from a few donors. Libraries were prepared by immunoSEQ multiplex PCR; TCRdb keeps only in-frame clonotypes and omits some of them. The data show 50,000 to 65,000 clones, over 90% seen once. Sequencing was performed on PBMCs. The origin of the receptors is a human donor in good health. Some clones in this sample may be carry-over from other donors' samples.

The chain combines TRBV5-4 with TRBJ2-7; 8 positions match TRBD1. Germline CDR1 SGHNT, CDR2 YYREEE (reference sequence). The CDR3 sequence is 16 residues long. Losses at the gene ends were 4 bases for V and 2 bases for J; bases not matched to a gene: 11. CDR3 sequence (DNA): TGTGCCAGCAGCCTACCCGGACAGGGTCCAACCTACGAGCAGTACTTC. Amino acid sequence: CASSLPGQGPTYEQYF.

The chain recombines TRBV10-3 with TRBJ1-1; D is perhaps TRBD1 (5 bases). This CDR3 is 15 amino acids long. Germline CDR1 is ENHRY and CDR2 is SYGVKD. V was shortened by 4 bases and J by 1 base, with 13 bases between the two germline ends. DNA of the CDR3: TGTGCCATCAGTGCCCCAGGTAGGGGGAACACTGAAGCTTTCTTT. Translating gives CAISAPGRGNTEAFF.

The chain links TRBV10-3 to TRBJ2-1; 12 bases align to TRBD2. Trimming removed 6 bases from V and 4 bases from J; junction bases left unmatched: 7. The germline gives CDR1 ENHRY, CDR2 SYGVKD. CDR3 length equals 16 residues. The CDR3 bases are TGTGCCATCAGACCGACTAGCGGGGGCCGTTACAATGAGCAGTTCTTC. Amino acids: CAIRPTSGGRYNEQFF.

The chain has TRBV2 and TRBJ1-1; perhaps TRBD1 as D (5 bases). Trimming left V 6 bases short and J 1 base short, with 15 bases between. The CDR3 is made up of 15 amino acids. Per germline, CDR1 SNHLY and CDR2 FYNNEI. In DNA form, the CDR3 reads TGTGCCAGCAGCCCGGGTTTGGGGCGGAACACTGAAGCTTTCTTT. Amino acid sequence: CASSPGLGRNTEAFF.

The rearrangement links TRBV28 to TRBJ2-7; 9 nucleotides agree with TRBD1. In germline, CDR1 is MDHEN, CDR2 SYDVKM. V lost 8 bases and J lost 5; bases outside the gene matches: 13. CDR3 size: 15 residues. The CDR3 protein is CASGSPGTGTNEQYF. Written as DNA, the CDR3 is TGTGCCAGCGGGTCCCCCGGGACAGGGACGAACGAGCAGTACTTC.

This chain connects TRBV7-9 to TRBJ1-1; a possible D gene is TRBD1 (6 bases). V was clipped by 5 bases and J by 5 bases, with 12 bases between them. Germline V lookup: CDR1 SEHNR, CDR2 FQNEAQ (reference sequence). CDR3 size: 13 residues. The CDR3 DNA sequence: TGTGCCAGCAGCCCGGACAGCTTTACTGAAGCTTTCTTT. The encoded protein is CASSPDSFTEAFF.

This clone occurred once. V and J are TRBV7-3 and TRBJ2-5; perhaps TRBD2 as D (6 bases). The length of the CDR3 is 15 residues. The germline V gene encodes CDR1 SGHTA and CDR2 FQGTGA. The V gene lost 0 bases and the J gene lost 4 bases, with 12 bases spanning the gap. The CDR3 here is CASSLTGTPRETQYF. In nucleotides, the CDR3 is TGTGCCAGCAGCTTAACGGGGACTCCCCGAGAGACCCAGTACTTC.

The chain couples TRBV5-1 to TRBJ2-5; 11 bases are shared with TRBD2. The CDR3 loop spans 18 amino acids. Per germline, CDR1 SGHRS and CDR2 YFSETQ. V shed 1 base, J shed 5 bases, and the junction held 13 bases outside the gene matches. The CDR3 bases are TGCGCCAGCAGCTTGAGGTTCTGGAAACTAGCGGGAGCGGAGACCCAGTACTTC. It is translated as CASSLRFWKLAGAETQYF.

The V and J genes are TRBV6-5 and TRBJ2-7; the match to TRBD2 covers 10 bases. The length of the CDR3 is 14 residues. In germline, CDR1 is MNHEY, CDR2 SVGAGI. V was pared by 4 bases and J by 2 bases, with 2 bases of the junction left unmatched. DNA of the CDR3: TGTGCCAGCAGTTGGACTAGCGGAACCTACGAGCAGTACTTC. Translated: CASSWTSGTYEQYF.

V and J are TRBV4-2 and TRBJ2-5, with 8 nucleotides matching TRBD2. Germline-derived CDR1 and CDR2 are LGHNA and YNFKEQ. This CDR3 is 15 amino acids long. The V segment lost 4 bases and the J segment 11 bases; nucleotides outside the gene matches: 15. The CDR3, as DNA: TGTGCCAGCAGCCCCCAGGGACTAGGGGATCCCGGGCAGTACTTC. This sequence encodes CASSPQGLGDPGQYF.

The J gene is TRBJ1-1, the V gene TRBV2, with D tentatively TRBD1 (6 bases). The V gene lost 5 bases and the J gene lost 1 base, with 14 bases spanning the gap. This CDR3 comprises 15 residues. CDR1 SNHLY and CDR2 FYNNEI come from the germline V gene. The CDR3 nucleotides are TGTGCCAGCAGTTCACAGGGTGCGGGGAACACTGAAGCTTTCTTT. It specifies CASSSQGAGNTEAFF.

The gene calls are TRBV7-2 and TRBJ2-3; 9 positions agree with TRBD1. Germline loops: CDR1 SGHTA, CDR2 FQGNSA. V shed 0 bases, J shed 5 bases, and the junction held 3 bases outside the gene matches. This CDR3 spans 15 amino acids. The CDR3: CASSLAATGGDTQYF. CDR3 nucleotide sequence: TGTGCCAGCAGCTTAGCAGCGACAGGGGGAGATACGCAGTATTTT.

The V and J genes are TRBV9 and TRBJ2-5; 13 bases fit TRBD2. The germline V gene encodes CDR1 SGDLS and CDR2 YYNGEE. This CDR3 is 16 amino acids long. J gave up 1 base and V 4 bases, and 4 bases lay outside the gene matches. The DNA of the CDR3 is TGTGCCAGCAGCCCTAGACTAGCGGGAGGCCAAGAGACCCAGTACTTC. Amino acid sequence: CASSPRLAGGQETQYF.

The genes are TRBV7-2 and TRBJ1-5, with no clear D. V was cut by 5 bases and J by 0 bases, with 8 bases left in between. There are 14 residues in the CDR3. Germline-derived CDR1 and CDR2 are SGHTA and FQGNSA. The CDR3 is CASSLQSSNQPQHF. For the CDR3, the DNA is TGTGCCAGCAGCCTACAGAGTAGCAATCAGCCCCAGCATTTT.

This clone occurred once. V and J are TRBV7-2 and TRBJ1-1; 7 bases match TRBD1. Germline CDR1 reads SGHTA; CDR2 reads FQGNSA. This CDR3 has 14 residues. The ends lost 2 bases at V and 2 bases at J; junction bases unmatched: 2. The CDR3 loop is CASSLRQGNTEAFF. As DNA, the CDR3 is TGTGCCAGCAGCTTAAGACAGGGTAACACTGAAGCTTTCTTT.

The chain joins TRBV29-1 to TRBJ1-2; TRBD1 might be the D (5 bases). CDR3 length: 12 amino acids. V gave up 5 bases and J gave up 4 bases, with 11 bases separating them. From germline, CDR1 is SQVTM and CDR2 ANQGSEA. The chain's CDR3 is CSVTEGAYGYTF. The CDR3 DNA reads TGCAGCGTTACGGAAGGGGCCTATGGCTACACCTTC.

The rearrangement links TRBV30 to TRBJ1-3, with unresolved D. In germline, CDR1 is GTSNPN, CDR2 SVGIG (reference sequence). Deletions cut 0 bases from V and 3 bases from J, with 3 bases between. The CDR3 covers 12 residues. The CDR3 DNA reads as TGTGCCTGGAGTGTACTTGGAAACACCATATATTTT. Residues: CAWSVLGNTIYF. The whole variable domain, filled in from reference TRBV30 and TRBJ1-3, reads SQTIHQWPATLVQPVGSPLSLECTVEGTSNPNLYWYRQAAGRGLQLLFYSVGIGQISSEVPQNLSASRPQDRQFILSSKKLLLSDSGFYLCAWSVLGNTIYFGEGSWLTVV.

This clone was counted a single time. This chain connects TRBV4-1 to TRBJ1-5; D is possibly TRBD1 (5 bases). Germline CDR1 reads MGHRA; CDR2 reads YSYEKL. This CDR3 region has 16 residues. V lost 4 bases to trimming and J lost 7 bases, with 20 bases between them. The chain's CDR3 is CASSPAPGFQGQPQHF. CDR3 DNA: TGCGCCAGCAGCCCAGCCCCCGGGTTTCAGGGACAGCCCCAGCATTTT.